The rows below give T cell receptor beta chains drawn from one sample of a study of blood T cell repertoires in COVID-19. Sequenced by immunoSEQ multiplex PCR; TCRdb stores in-frame clones only, minus some. The sample consists of 350,000 to 500,000 clones, 70% to 90% of them appearing once. The sequenced sample consisted of PBMCs or T cells enriched from blood (not recorded which). These receptors all come from a woman aged 18-29 years who had been exposed to COVID-19. Each CDR3 is given with its conserved first and last residue. D genes are given only for firm matches. Where a row states a size, it is once, few, many or the class of an expanded clone; other rows omit it.

j_call	d_call	clone_size	v_call	cdr3_nt	cdr3_aa
TRBJ1-4	.	.	TRBV9	TGTGCCAGCAGCGTAGGACAGTTTAATGAAAAACTGTTTTTT	CASSVGQFNEKLFF
TRBJ2-7	TRBD2	few	TRBV6-6	TGTGCCAGCAGTCTGAGGTGGGCAGCGGGGGCCGACGGGTACGAGCAGTACTTC	CASSLRWAAGADGYEQYF
TRBJ1-6	.	few	TRBV19	TGTGCCAGTAGTGTGAACAGGGAATCACCCCTCCACTTT	CASSVNRESPLHF
TRBJ2-3	TRBD1	.	TRBV5-6	TGTGCCAGCAGCTACAGGGGATTAAGCACAGATACGCAGTATTTT	CASSYRGLSTDTQYF
TRBJ2-7	TRBD2	.	TRBV4-1	TGCGCCACCTCGGCAAGCGGGAGTTTGGGCGAGCAGTACTTC	CATSASGSLGEQYF
TRBJ1-1	.	few	TRBV2	TGTGCCAGCAGTGAAGGAGGCGGGGACACTGAAGCTTTCTTT	CASSEGGGDTEAFF
TRBJ2-1	TRBD1	.	TRBV11-2	TGTGCCAGCAGTCTCACCGGGACAGGGGCAAATGAGCAGTTCTTC	CASSLTGTGANEQFF
TRBJ2-7	TRBD2	.	TRBV20-1	TGCAGTGCTAGTACCGGGACTAGTCTCCACGAGCAGTACTTC	CSASTGTSLHEQYF
TRBJ1-1	TRBD1	.	TRBV6-5	TGTGCCAGCAGCAAAGGGGGACAGGGCGCCACTGAAGCTTTCTTT	CASSKGGQGATEAFF
TRBJ2-7	.	.	TRBV5-4	TGTGCCAGCAGATTGAGTGACAACTACGAGCAGTACTTC	CASRLSDNYEQYF
TRBJ2-7	TRBD1	.	TRBV28	TGTGCCAGCAGTTTGCCAGCCGGGACAGGGTCCTACGAGCAGTACTTC	CASSLPAGTGSYEQYF
TRBJ2-6	.	.	TRBV7-2	TGTGCCAGCAGCTTAACTCGGGGGGCCCGCTCTGGGGCCAACGTCCTGACTTTC	CASSLTRGARSGANVLTF
TRBJ1-2	TRBD1	few	TRBV4-3	TGCGCCAGCAGCCAAGGATGGGACAGAAATTACTATGGCTACACCTTC	CASSQGWDRNYYGYTF
TRBJ2-1	TRBD2	.	TRBV7-2	TGTGCCAGCAGCCGCGGACTAGCAACGGGTAGTGAGCAGTTCTTC	CASSRGLATGSEQFF
TRBJ2-1	TRBD2	.	TRBV19	TGTGCCAGTAGTGTACTAGCGGGGGCGTTGAATGAGCAGTTCTTC	CASSVLAGALNEQFF
TRBJ1-6	TRBD1	.	TRBV7-2	TGTGCCAGCAGCTCGGCCGGACAGGGTTACTCAAAGGGTTCACCCCTCCACTTT	CASSSAGQGYSKGSPLHF
TRBJ2-7	TRBD2	.	TRBV29-1	TGCAGCGTTGAAGTGTTAGCGGGGACCGGCGAGCAGTACTTC	CSVEVLAGTGEQYF
TRBJ1-6	TRBD1	few	TRBV13	TGTGCCAGCTCGGACAGGGAGCAGGGTTACTCACCCCTCCACTTT	CASSDREQGYSPLHF
TRBJ1-1	TRBD1	.	TRBV29-1	TGCAGCGGAGGACAGGGGAGTGACACTGAAGCTTTCTTT	CSGGQGSDTEAFF
TRBJ2-3	.	.	TRBV6-2/TRBV6-3	TGTGCCAGCAGTGCTCCAGGCCGACCTAGCACAGATACGCAGTATTTT	CASSAPGRPSTDTQYF
TRBJ2-3	.	.	TRBV4-1	TGCGCCAGCAGCCAACAAGCGCTGAGCACAGATACGCAGTATTTT	CASSQQALSTDTQYF
TRBJ2-7	TRBD2	once	TRBV7-2	TGTGCCAGCAGCTTAGCTAGCGGGGGGTACGAGCAGTACTTC	CASSLASGGYEQYF
TRBJ1-1	TRBD1	.	TRBV13	TGTGCCAGCAGGGACAGGCCGTTTGAAGCTTTCTTT	CASRDRPFEAFF
TRBJ2-7	.	.	TRBV9	TGTGCCAGCAGCCCTCTCGGTCCCTACGAGCAGTACTTC	CASSPLGPYEQYF
TRBJ2-1	TRBD1	.	TRBV2	TGTGCCAGCAGTAATACCGGGACAGACTCCTACAATGAGCAGTTCTTC	CASSNTGTDSYNEQFF
TRBJ1-5	.	.	TRBV18	TGTGCCAGCTCACCACAGGGCGGGGGGGCGAGCAATCAGCCCCAGCATTTT	CASSPQGGGASNQPQHF
TRBJ2-6	.	.	TRBV16	TGTGCCAGCAGCCCAGGTACACAGGGTTCTGGGGCCAACGTCCTGACTTTC	CASSPGTQGSGANVLTF
TRBJ2-3	TRBD2	.	TRBV3-1/TRBV3-2	TGTGCCAGCAGCCAAGGACTAGCGGTCGGAACTAGCACAGATACGCAGTATTTT	CASSQGLAVGTSTDTQYF
TRBJ2-1	.	.	TRBV6-2/TRBV6-3	TGTGCCAGCAGTTATAGCGGACACTCCTACAATGAGCAGTTCTTC	CASSYSGHSYNEQFF
TRBJ2-5	TRBD2	.	TRBV4-1	TGCGCCAGCAGCCTCGGACAAAAATTATATAGCGGGTTCCAAGAGACCCAGTACTTC	CASSLGQKLYSGFQETQYF
TRBJ1-2	TRBD1	.	TRBV29-1	TGCAGCGTTGATACGGGACAGGGGAATGGCTACACCTTC	CSVDTGQGNGYTF
TRBJ1-1	.	.	TRBV28	TGTGCCAGCAGTATTCCCCCTGGGGCAGGGGCGAGGACTGAAGCTTTCTTT	CASSIPPGAGARTEAFF
TRBJ2-3	.	.	TRBV7-3	TGTGCCAGCAGCTTATCAATGCGGGGTCGAGCTGCGGATACGCAGTATTTT	CASSLSMRGRAADTQYF
TRBJ2-5	.	.	TRBV5-4	TGTGCCAGCAGTCTAGACAGCCTAGTCCAAGAGACCCAGTACTTC	CASSLDSLVQETQYF
TRBJ1-6	.	.	TRBV28	TGTGCCAGCAGGACAGACGGGTTCCGGGCCCTCCACTTT	CASRTDGFRALHF
TRBJ1-1	.	.	TRBV21-1	TGTGCCAGCAGCCGACACAGGGAAGCGACTGAAGCTTTCTTT	CASSRHREATEAFF
TRBJ2-7	TRBD1	.	TRBV4-3	TGCGCCAGCAGCCAGGGCGTGATGGGACAGCCCGGAAGCTACGAGCAGTACTTC	CASSQGVMGQPGSYEQYF
TRBJ2-1	.	.	TRBV5-5	TGTGCCAGCAGCTCAAATGAGCAGTTCTTC	CASSSNEQFF
TRBJ1-2	.	once	TRBV2	TGTGCCAGCAGAACGGTCGAGTTTGGCTACACCTTC	CASRTVEFGYTF
TRBJ2-1	.	.	TRBV19	TGTGCCAGTAGTATAGTGGGAGCCGCGGATGAGCAGTTCTTC	CASSIVGAADEQFF
TRBJ2-1	TRBD2	.	TRBV19	TGTGCCAGTAGGGGTTACTGGGAGCGGGGGGGAGGTGAGCAGTTCTTC	CASRGYWERGGGEQFF
TRBJ2-3	.	.	TRBV5-1	TGCGCCAGCAGCTTGGGGACATCTACAGATACGCAGTATTTT	CASSLGTSTDTQYF
TRBJ1-1	TRBD1	.	TRBV7-2	TGTGCCAGCAGCTTAGGGACAGGGTTGAACACTGAAGCTTTCTTT	CASSLGTGLNTEAFF
TRBJ2-1	.	.	TRBV7-9	TGTGCCAGCAGCCCCCGGGTAGAAAAATACAATGAGCAGTTCTTC	CASSPRVEKYNEQFF
TRBJ2-2	TRBD1	.	TRBV11-3	TGTGCCAGCAGCAAAGGACAGGGGAACACCGGGGAGCTGTTTTTT	CASSKGQGNTGELFF
TRBJ1-3	.	.	TRBV7-8	TGTGCCAGCAGCTTAGTACCAGGTGGCGGAAACACCATATATTTT	CASSLVPGGGNTIYF
TRBJ2-1	TRBD2	few	TRBV10-1	TGCGCCAGCAGTGAGTCGGGGACTAGCTCTGGCAATGAGCAGTTCTTC	CASSESGTSSGNEQFF
TRBJ2-7	.	.	TRBV7-8	TGTGCCAGCTTAATGTCGGACAGCTCCTACGAGCAGTACTTC	CASLMSDSSYEQYF
TRBJ1-1	.	.	TRBV28	TGTGCCAGCAGTTTATATTTCTCGGGGGTGAACACTGAAGCTTTCTTT	CASSLYFSGVNTEAFF
TRBJ2-3	.	.	TRBV18	TGTGCCAGCTCGTCGGGGTGGAACACAGATACGCAGTATTTT	CASSSGWNTDTQYF
TRBJ1-4	TRBD1	.	TRBV7-9	TGTGCCAGCAGCGCCCCCGGACAGGGGGCCACTAATGAAAAACTGTTTTTT	CASSAPGQGATNEKLFF
TRBJ2-1	.	.	TRBV25-1	TGTGCCAGCAGTGAATTCGGTCCCTCGGAGGAGCAGTTCTTC	CASSEFGPSEEQFF
TRBJ1-2	.	few	TRBV7-2	TGTGCCAGCAGCTATAACCCCTGGCAGTCAGGCTACACCTTC	CASSYNPWQSGYTF
TRBJ2-5	TRBD2	.	TRBV28	TGTGCCAGCAGTTTATTCGGGGGGGGTCAAGAGACCCAGTACTTC	CASSLFGGGQETQYF
TRBJ1-6	.	.	TRBV3-1/TRBV3-2	TGTGCCAGCAGCCGCCTAAGGAACAGGGACTCACCCCTCCACTTT	CASSRLRNRDSPLHF
TRBJ1-1	TRBD1	.	TRBV28	TGTGCCAGCAGTTTAAACAGGGGGGGAACTGAAGCTTTCTTT	CASSLNRGGTEAFF
TRBJ1-2	TRBD1	.	TRBV7-3	TGTGCCAGCAGCGCTAAGCCGGGACAGGGGAAAGGGGGCTACACCTTC	CASSAKPGQGKGGYTF
TRBJ2-7	.	.	TRBV19	TGTGCCAGTAGTTTAACCGGGGGACCCGAGCAGTACTTC	CASSLTGGPEQYF